This paragraph covers one TCR beta chain sequence. These data come from a study of T cell responses to AZD1222 COVID-19 vaccine. At the level of the study: Pooling was applied to second doses at about 4 or about 12 weeks.

Germline assignment: CDR1 SEHNR and CDR2 FQNEAQ (reference sequence). Trimming took 5 bases from V and 5 from J; bases not matched to a gene: 9. The CDR3 has 15 residues. The table came from immunoSEQ multiplex PCR; TCRdb's copy has only in-frame clones and leaves some out. The sample consists of more than 110,000 clones, roughly 91% of them appearing once. This receptor was obtained from an adult in good health. This chain joins TRBV7-9 and TRBJ1-1; 9 nucleotides match TRBD1. Specimen: peripheral blood, collected on day 0 of AZD1222 vaccination. CDR3 nucleotide sequence: TGTGCCAGCAGCACCCAACAGGGGGCATATACTGAAGCTTTCTTT. Its translation is CASSTQQGAYTEAFF.